This T cell receptor beta chain is drawn from a study of T-cell memory formation after mild COVID-19. TCRdb fed the 5' RACE reads into MiXCR, producing one record per CDR3 protein. This sample has almost 250,000 distinct CDR3 sequences, with approximately 15% found just once. Study results and caveats: CD4/CD8 balance characterized clones contracting day 15 to 85, and CD4+ skew characterized later expanders. Among contracting clones, CD4+ were mainly CM/EM and CD8+ enriched in EMRA.

V shed 4 bases and J shed 3 bases, with 7 bases lying between them. Germline-derived CDR1 and CDR2 are GTSNPN and SVGIG (reference sequence). The CDR3 extends over 11 amino acids. This clonotype was counted ten times or more. Its target is not known. This receptor was obtained from an adult woman who had mild COVID-19 (a few samples of this study predate the infection). Cell type and time point are not known. V usage is TRBV30 and J usage is TRBJ2-7, with D hard to call. Sequencing input: PBMCs or a T cell subset sorted from them (not recorded which). CDR3: CAWTNSYEQYF. CDR3 sequence (DNA): TGTGCCTGGACGAACAGCTACGAGCAGTACTTC.